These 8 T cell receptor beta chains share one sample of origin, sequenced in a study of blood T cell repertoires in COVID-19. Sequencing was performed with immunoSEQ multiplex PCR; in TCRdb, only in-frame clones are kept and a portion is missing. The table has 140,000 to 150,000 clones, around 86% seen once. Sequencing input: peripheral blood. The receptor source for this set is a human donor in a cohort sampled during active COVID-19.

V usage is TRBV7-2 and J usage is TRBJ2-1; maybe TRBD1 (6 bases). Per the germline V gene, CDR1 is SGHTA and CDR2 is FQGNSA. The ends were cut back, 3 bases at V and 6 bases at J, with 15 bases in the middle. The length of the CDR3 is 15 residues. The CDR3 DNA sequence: TGTGCCAGCAGCTTTGGGGGCTCCAGGTCCAATGAGCAGTTCTTC. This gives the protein CASSFGGSRSNEQFF.

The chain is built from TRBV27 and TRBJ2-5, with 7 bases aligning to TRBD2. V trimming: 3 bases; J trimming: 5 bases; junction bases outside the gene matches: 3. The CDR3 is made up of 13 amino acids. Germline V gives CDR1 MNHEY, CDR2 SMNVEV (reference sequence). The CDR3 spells CASSLTSWETQYF. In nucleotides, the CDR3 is TGTGCCAGCAGTTTGACTAGCTGGGAGACCCAGTACTTC.

In DNA form, the CDR3 reads TGCGCCAGCAGCTTGATGTCCGCGGGAGGGGGATCCTACGAGCAGTACTTC. Amino acid sequence: CASSLMSAGGGSYEQYF. The rearrangement joins TRBV5-1 to TRBJ2-7, with TRBD2 identical over 9 bases. With V trimmed by 1 base and J by 1 base, 9 bases remained unmatched. The CDR3 has 17 amino acids. The germline V gene has CDR1 SGHRS and CDR2 YFSETQ.

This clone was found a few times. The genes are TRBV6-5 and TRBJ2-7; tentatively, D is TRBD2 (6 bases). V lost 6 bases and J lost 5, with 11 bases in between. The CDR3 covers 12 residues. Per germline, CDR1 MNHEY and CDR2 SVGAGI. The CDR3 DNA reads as TGTGCCAGCAGACGGGAGCGCCACGAGCAGTACTTC. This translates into CASRRERHEQYF.

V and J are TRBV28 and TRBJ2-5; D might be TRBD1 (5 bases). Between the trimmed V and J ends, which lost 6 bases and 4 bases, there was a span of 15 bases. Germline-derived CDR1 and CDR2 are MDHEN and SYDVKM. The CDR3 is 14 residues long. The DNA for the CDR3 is TGTGCCAGCAGCCTCGGAACTGGGGCAGAGACCCAGTACTTC. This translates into CASSLGTGAETQYF.

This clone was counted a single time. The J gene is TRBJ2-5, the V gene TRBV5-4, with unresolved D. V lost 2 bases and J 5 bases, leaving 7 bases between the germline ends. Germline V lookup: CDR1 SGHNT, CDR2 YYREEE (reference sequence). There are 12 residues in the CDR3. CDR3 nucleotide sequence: TGTGCCAGCAGCTTTTCTCAGGAGACCCAGTACTTC. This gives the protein CASSFSQETQYF.

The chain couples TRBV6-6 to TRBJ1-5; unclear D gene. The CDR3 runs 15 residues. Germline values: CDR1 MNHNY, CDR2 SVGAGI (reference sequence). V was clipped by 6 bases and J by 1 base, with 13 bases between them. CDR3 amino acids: CASSLGSGSNQPQHF. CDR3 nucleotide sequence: TGTGCCAGCAGCCTAGGCTCGGGGAGCAATCAGCCCCAGCATTTT.

In DNA form, the CDR3 reads TGTGCCAGCAGCGTCTCGCCTGGGGGGACTAGCGGGTTAAATGAGCAGTTCTTC. Residues: CASSVSPGGTSGLNEQFF. This chain connects TRBV9 to TRBJ2-1, with TRBD2 matching over 12 bases. The germline V gene encodes CDR1 SGDLS and CDR2 YYNGEE. The CDR3 spans 18 residues. Trimming at V came to 2 bases and at J to 7 bases, leaving 13 bases not matched to a gene.